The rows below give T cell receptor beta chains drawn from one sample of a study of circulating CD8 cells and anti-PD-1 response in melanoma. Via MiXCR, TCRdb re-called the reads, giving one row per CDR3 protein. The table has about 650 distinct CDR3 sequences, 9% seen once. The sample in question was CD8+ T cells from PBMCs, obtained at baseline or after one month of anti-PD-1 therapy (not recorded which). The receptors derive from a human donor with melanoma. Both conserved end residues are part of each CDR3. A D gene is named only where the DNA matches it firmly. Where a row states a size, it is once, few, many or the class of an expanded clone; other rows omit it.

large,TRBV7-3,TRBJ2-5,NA,TGTGCCAGCAGCTTAACGGCGGGGTTGGAAGAGACCCAGTACTTC,CASSLTAGLEETQYF
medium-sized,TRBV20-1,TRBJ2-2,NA,TGCAGTGCTAGAGCGGCAGGGGACACCGGGGAGCTGTTTTTT,CSARAAGDTGELFF
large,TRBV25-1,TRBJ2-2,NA,TGTGCCAGCAGTGACGCGGGGACCGGGGAGCTGTTTTTT,CASSDAGTGELFF
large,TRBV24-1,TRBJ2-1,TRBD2,TGTGCCACCAGTGATTTGATTAGCGGGATTAATGAGCAGTTCTTC,CATSDLISGINEQFF
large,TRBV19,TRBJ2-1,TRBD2,TGTGCCAGTAGTATCCTGGCGGGAGAGGGATACAATGAGCAGTTCTTC,CASSILAGEGYNEQFF
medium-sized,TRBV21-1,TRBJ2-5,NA,TGTGCCAGCAGCAAGTTGGGATATCTCCGTCCCAGGGGTGGGCAGACCCAGTACTTC,CASSKLGYLRPRGGQTQYF
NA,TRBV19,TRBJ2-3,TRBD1,TGTGCCAGTAGTCCCACGGACAGGGGACCAGATACGCAGTATTTT,CASSPTDRGPDTQYF
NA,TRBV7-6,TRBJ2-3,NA,TGTGCCAGCAGCCCGCAGGAGGATCGTACGCAGTATTTT,CASSPQEDRTQYF
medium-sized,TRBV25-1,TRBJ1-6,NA,TGTGCCAGCAGTGAATCGGCAGGAAATTCACCCCTCCACTTT,CASSESAGNSPLHF
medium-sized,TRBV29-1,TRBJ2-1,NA,TGCAGCGTTGAAGATCCCCCAGGCAATGAGCAGTTCTTC,CSVEDPPGNEQFF
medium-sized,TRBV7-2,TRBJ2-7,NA,TGTGCCAGCAGCCCCAAAACACTGTCCTACGAGCAGTACTTC,CASSPKTLSYEQYF
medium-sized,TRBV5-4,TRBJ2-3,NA,TGTGCCAGCAGCCCCAGTTTGGGGAGCACAGATACGCAGTATTTT,CASSPSLGSTDTQYF
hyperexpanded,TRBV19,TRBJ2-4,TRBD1,TGTGCCAGTATAGGGGACAGCCGAAACATTCAGTACTTC,CASIGDSRNIQYF
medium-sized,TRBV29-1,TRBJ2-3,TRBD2,TGCAGCGTTGCCCTCCAAAGCGGGACCCCAGATACGCAGTATTTT,CSVALQSGTPDTQYF
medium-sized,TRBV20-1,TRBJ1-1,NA,TGCAGTGCTAGAGACCTAGGGGGAGGCAGGGATCACACTGAAGCTTTCTTT,CSARDLGGGRDHTEAFF
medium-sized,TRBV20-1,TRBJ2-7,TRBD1,TGCAGTGCTAGAGAGGGCAGGGGGCAGGAAGAGCAGTACTTC,CSAREGRGQEEQYF
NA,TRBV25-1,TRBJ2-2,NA,TGTGCCAGCAGTCCCTCCGCCGGACAGATGAACACTGGGGAGCTGTTTTTT,CASSPSAGQMNTGELFF
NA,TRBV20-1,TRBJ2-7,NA,TGCAGTGCTAGAGACCGGGACTCATCCTACGAGCAGTACTTC,CSARDRDSSYEQYF
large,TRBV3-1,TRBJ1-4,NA,TGTGCCAGCACCGTGGGGCAATCTAATGAAAAACTGTTTTTT,CASTVGQSNEKLFF
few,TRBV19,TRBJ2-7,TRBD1,TGTGCCAGTAGTATCCGGGACAGGGGATCCTACGAGCAGTACTTC,CASSIRDRGSYEQYF
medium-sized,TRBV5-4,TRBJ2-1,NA,TGCGTCGCACAGGCGAGCTCCTACAATGAGCAGTTCTTC,CVAQASSYNEQFF
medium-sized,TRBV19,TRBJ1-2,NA,TGTGCCAGTGCAGGGGAAGGCTACACCTTC,CASAGEGYTF
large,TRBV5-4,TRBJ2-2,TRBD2,TGTGCCAGCAGCTTCTGGGAGGGAACAAACACCGGGGAGCTGTTTTTT,CASSFWEGTNTGELFF
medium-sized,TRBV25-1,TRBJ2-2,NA,TGTGCCAGCAGTGTGGGGGTTACCGGGGAGCTGTTTTTT,CASSVGVTGELFF
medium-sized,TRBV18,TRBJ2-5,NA,TGTGCCAGCTCACCCATTGCTGGGGAGACCCAGTACTTC,CASSPIAGETQYF
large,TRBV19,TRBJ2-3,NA,TGTGCCAGTAGTATACTCCAGGGCCCAGATACGCAGTATTTT,CASSILQGPDTQYF
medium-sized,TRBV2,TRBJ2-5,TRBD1,TGTGCCAGAGAGGGACAGCTCCAAGAGACCCAGTACTTC,CAREGQLQETQYF
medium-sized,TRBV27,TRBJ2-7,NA,TGTGCCAGCAGTTCTCCAGGATACTACGAGCAGTACTTC,CASSSPGYYEQYF
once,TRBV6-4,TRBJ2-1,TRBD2,TGTGCCAGCAGTGACTCTAGCGGGGGGGCCAATGAGCAGTTCTTC,CASSDSSGGANEQFF
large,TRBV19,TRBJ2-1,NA,TGTGCCAGTAGTATATACGACGGCTGGGCTGGGAATGAGCAGTTCTTC,CASSIYDGWAGNEQFF
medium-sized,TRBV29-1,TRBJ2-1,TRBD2,TGCAGCGTTGGGGCTACACTAGCGGGAGAGGTCCACAATGAGCAGTTCTTC,CSVGATLAGEVHNEQFF
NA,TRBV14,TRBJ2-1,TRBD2,TGTGCCAGCAGCTTTACCGGACTAGCCCTCAATGAGCAGTTCTTC,CASSFTGLALNEQFF
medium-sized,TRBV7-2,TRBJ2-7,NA,TGTGCCAGCAGCGACTACTACGAGCAGTACTTC,CASSDYYEQYF
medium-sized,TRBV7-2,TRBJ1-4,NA,TGTGCCAGCAGCTTAGGGGTTGGGGCTAATGAAAAACTGTTTTTT,CASSLGVGANEKLFF
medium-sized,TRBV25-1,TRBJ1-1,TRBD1,TGTGCCAGCAGGGACAGGGGGCTTGGCGAAGCTTTCTTT,CASRDRGLGEAFF
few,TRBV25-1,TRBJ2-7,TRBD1,TGTGCCAGCAGAGGGACAGAGGTCTCCTACGAGCAGTACTTC,CASRGTEVSYEQYF
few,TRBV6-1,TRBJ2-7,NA,TGTGCCAGCAGTGAGGCAGGGGAGATCCACGAGCAGTACTTC,CASSEAGEIHEQYF
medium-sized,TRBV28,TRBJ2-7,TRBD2,TGTGCCAGCAGCTTCGTGGGGGGGAGCTCCTACGAGCAGTACTTC,CASSFVGGSSYEQYF
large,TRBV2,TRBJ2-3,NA,TGTGCCAGCGAGGGGGGGAGAGGCACAGATACGCAGTATTTT,CASEGGRGTDTQYF
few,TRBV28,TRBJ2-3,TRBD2,TGTGCCAGCAGTCCTCCCGCGGGAGGTATAGATACGCAGTATTTT,CASSPPAGGIDTQYF
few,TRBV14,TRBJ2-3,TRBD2,TGTGCCAGCAGCGCCACTTTAGCGGGGGGGCCTGATACGCAGTATTTT,CASSATLAGGPDTQYF
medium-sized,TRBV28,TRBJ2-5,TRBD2,TGTGCCAGCAGTCCGGAACTAGCGGGGCTTCAAGAGACCCAGTACTTC,CASSPELAGLQETQYF
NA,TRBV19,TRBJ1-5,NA,TGTGCCAGTAGTATGTCAAGGGATAGCAATCAGCCCCAGCATTTT,CASSMSRDSNQPQHF
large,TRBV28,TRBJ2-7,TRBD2,TGTGCCAGCAGGGAGATAGCGGGAGTATCCTACGAGCAGTACTTC,CASREIAGVSYEQYF
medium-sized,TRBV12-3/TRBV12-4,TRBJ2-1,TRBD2,TGTGCCAGCAGTTTAGAACTAGCGGATCCACTCTACAATGAGCAGTTCTTC,CASSLELADPLYNEQFF